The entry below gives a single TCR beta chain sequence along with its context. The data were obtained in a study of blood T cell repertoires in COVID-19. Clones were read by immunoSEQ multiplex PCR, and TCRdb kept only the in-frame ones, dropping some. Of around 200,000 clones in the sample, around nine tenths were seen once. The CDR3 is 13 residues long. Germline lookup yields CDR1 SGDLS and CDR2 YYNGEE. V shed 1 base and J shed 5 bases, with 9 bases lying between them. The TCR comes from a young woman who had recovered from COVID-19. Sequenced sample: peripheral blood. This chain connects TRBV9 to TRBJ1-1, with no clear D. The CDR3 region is CASSVTSVTEAFF. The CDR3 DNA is TGTGCCAGCAGCGTAACCAGTGTTACTGAAGCTTTCTTT.